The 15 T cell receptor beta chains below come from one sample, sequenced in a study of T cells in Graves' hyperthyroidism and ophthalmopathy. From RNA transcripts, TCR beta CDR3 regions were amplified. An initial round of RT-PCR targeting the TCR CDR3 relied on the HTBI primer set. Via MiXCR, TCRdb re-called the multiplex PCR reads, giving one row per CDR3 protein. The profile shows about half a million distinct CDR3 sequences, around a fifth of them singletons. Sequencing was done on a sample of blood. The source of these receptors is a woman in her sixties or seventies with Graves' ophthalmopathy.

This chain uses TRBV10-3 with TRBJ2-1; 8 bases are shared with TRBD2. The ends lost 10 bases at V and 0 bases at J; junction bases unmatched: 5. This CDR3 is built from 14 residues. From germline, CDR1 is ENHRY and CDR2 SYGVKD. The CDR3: CATIAGSSYNEQFF. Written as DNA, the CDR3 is TGTGCCACGATAGCGGGAAGCTCCTACAATGAGCAGTTCTTC.

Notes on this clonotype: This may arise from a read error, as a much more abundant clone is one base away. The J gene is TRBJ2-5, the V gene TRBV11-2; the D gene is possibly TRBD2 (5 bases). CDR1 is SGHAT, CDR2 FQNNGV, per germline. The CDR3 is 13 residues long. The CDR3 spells CASTLGERETLYF. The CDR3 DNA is TGTGCCAGCACCCTTGGGGAGAGAGAGACCCTGTACTTC.

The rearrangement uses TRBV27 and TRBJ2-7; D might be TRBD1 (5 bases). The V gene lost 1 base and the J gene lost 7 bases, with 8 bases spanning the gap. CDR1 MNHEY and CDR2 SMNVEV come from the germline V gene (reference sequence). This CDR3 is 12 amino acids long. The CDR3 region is CASSLYQGEQYF. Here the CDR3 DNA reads TGTGCCAGCAGTTTATATCAGGGAGAGCAGTACTTC.

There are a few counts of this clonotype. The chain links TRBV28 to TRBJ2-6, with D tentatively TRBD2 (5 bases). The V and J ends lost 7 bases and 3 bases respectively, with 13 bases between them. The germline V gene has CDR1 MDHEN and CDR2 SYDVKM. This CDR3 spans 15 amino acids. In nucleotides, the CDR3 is TGTGCCAGCAACTCCGGGGTGCATGGGGCCAACGTCCTGACTTTC. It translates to CASNSGVHGANVLTF.

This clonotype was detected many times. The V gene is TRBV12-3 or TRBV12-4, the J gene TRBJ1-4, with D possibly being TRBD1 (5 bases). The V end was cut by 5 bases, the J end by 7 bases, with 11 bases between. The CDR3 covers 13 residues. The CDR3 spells CASSPDSREKLFF. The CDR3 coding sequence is TGTGCCAGCAGTCCAGACAGCCGTGAAAAACTGTTTTTT.

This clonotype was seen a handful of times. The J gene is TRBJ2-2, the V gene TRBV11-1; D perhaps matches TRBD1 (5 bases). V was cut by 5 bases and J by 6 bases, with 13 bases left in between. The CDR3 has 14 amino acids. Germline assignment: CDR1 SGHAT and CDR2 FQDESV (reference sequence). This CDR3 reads CASSPRQGAGELFF. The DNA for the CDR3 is TGTGCCAGCAGCCCCCGGCAAGGGGCCGGGGAGCTGTTTTTT.

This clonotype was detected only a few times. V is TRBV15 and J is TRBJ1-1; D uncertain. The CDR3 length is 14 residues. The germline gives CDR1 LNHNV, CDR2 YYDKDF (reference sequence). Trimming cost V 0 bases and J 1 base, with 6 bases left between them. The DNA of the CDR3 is TGTGCCACCAGCAGAGAAGGGCCGAACACTGAAGCTTTCTTT. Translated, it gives CATSREGPNTEAFF. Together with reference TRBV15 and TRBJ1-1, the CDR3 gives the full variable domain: DAMVIQNPRYQVTQFGKPVTLSCSQTLNHNVMYWYQQKSSQAPKLLFHYYDKDFNNEADTPDNFQSRRPNTSFCFLDIRSPGLGDTAMYLCATSREGPNTEAFFGQGTRLTVV.

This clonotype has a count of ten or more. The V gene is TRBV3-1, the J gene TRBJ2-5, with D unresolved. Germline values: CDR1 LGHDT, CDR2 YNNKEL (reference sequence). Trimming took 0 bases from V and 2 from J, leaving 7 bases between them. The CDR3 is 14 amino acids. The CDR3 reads CASSQDLAQETQYF. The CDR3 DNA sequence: TGTGCCAGCAGCCAAGATCTTGCACAAGAGACCCAGTACTTC.

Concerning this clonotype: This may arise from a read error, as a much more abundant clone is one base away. CDR3 nucleotide sequence: TGTGCCAGCAGTTGGGGGGATCAGCCCCAGCATTTT. This sequence encodes CASSWGDQPQHF. The V and J genes are TRBV28 and TRBJ1-5; a weak D match, TRBD1 (5 bases). The CDR3 is 12 amino acids. CDR1 and CDR2 (germline): MDHEN, SYDVKM. V was trimmed by 4 bases and J by 5 bases, leaving 6 bases between them.

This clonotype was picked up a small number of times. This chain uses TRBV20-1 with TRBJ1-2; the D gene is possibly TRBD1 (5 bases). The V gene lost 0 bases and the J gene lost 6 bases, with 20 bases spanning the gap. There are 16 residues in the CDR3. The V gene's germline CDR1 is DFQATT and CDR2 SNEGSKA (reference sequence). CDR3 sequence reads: CSARDGGRSLYDGYTF. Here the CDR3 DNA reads TGCAGTGCTAGAGATGGGGGGAGGTCCCTCTATGATGGCTACACCTTC.

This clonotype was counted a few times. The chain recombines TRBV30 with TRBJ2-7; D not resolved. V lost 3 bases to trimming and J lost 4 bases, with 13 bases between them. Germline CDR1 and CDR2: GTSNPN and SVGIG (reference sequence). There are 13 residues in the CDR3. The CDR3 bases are TGTGCCTGGAGATTTACGGGTTCTTACGAGCAGTACTTC. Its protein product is CAWRFTGSYEQYF.

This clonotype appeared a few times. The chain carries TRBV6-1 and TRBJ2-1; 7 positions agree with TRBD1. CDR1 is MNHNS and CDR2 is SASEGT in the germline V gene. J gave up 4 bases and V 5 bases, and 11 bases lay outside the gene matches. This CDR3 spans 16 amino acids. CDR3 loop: CASSSLRGRVYNEQFF. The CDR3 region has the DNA TGTGCCAGCAGTTCCCTGAGGGGGCGAGTGTACAATGAGCAGTTCTTC.

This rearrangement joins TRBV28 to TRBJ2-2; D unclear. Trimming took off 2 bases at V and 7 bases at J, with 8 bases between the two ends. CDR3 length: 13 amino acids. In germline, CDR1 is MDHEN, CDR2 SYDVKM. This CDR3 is CASSLHGIGELFF. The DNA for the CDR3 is TGTGCCAGCAGTTTACACGGAATCGGGGAGCTGTTTTTT.

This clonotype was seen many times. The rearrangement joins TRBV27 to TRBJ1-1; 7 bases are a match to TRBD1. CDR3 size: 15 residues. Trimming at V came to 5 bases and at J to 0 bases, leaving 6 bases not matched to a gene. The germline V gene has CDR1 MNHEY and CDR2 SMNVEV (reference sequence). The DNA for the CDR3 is TGTGCCAGCAGTCTACCGGGACAGATGAACACTGAAGCTTTCTTT. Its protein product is CASSLPGQMNTEAFF.

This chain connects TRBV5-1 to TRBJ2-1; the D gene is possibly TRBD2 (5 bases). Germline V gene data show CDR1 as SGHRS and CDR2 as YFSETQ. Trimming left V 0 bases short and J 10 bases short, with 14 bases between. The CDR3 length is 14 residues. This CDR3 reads CASSLGLARGEQFF. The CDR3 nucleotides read TGCGCCAGCAGCTTGGGCCTAGCCCGGGGAGAGCAGTTCTTC.